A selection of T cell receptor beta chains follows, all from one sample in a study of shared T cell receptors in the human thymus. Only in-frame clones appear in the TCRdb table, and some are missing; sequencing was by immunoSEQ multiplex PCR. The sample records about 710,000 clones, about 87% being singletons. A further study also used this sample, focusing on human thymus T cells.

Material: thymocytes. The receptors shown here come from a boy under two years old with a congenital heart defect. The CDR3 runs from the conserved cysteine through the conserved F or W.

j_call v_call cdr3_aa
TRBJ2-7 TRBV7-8 CASSLGGTGSYEQYF
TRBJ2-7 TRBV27 CASSLSTGGYEQYF
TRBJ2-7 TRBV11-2 CASSQGGEQYF
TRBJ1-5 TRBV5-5 CASSLVVGGNQPQHF
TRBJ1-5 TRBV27 CASSLGGHNQPQHF
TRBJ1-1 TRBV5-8 CASSPEVGNTEAFF
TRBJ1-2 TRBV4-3 CASSQWGSHSNYGYTF
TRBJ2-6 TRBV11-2 CASSLRGSGANVLTF
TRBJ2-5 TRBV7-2 CASSLVGTGTQETQYF
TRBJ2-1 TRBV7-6 CASVGWEPDRGNEQFF
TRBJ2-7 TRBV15 CATSLVTRQGYEQYF
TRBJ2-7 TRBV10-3 CAISIGHSDEQYF
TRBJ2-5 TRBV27 CASSSREETQYF
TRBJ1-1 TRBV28 CASSALTGYTEAFF
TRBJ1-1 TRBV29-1 CSVSSPGHLATEAFF
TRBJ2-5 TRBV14 CASSPPGLAGGPTTQYF
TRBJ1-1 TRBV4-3 CASSQERQTAAEAFF
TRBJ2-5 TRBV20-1 CSARPQETQYF
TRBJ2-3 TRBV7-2 CASSLAESTDTQYF
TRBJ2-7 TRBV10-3 CAISERRGAQDEQYF
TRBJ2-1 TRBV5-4 CASSPRLAGVGEQFF
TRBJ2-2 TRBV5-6 CASSPGTGVTGELFF
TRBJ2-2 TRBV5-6 CASSLLAGGTTGELFF
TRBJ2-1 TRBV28 CASSFSTCREADSYNEQFF
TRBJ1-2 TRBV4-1 CASSQDDRGLNYGYTF
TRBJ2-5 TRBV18 CASSSTAYQETQYF
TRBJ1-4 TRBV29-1 CSVTNSGANEKLFF
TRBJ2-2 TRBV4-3 CASRPNRGQGTGELFF
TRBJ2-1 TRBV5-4 CASRPTILAGETDEQFF
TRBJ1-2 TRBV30 CAWSVMEPRTGGLYGYTF
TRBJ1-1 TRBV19 CASWEGWTEAFF
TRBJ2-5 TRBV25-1 CASSEASGRTLQETQYF
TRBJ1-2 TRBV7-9 CASSLRRQGPKIYGYTF
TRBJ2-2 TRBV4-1 CASSQDETGELFF
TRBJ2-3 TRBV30 CAWSPILQRGGKPSTDTQYF
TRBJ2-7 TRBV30 CAGETGGLARGYEQYF
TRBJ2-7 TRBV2 CASSGREPYEQYF
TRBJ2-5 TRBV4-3 CASSQHRGRARSAETQYF
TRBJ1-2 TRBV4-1 CASSQAHEAVYGYTF
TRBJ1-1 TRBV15 CATSRDLGGNTEAFF
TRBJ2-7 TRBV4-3 CASSQDRASGRVYEQYF
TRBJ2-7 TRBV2 CASSGTSGGVYEQYF
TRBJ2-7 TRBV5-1 CASRSLAPAGGPYEQYF
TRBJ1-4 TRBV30 CAGSTGGSEKLFF
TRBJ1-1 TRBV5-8 CASSNKDRSNPFMNTEAFF
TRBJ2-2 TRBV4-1 CASSHVQENNTGELFF
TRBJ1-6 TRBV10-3 CAISPDSSNSPLHF
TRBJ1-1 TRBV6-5 CASSPRGNTEAFF
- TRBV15 CAKTPYEQYF
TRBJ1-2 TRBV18 CASSPTGYYGYTF
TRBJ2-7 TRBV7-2 CASSLPSYEQYF
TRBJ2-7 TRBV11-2 CASSFRPGTGVYEQYF
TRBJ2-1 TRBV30 CAWSVLAANEQFF
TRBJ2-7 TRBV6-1 CASSAGQGASSYEQYF
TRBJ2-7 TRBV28 CASSIPQGSYEQYF
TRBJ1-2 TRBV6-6 CASSRRGAGNYGYTF
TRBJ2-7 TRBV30 CAWSTMFSSYEQYF
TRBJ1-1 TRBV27 CASSAGLGQNTEAFF
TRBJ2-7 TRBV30 CAWSVLGTYEQYF
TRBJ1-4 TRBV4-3 CASSQRQGSGDEKLFF